This T cell receptor beta chain was profiled in a study of blood T cells in healthy people across ages. A remark on this clonotype: As yet, its antigen is unknown.

Overall study results and limits: Per-million-T-cell TCR beta diversity fell roughly linearly with age. Because donor CMV status was unknown, expanded clonotype changes were possibly confounded.

Then a second PCR, running about 6 to 12 cycles, was carried out with a sample-barcoded 5' primer and a J-beta primer mix. Each CDR3 protein is one row after TCRdb ran MiXCR on the 5' RACE reads. The profile shows roughly 2 million distinct CDR3 sequences, around half of them singletons. Individuals who donated were healthy Caucasians from Russia aged 6 to 90. Researchers isolated at least 6.5 million PBMCs per sample. The CDR3 loop spans 14 amino acids. V lost 7 bases, J lost 3 bases, and 16 bases lay in between. Sequences were obtained from blood. The rearrangement joins TRBV12-3 or TRBV12-4 to TRBJ2-7, with D perhaps matching TRBD2 (5 bases). The TCR comes from a woman aged 40 to 50 in good health. CDR3 loop: CASNYRGRYYEQYF. In DNA, the CDR3 is TGTGCCAGCAATTACCGCGGGCGGTACTACGAGCAGTACTTC.